The 10 T cell receptor beta chains below all came from one sample that was sequenced in a study of blood T cell repertoires in COVID-19. The table came from immunoSEQ multiplex PCR; TCRdb's copy has only in-frame clones and leaves some out. Of fewer than 400,000 clones in the sample, about 85% are singletons; the top ten hold roughly 3.7%. The specimen sequenced was peripheral blood. These TCRs come from a woman between 18 and 29 years old with acute or convalescent COVID-19.

The chain recombines TRBV7-2 with TRBJ1-1, with D tentatively TRBD1 (6 bases). V shed 5 bases and J shed 5 bases, with 21 bases lying between them. CDR1 is SGHTA and CDR2 is FQGNSA in the germline V gene. CDR3 length equals 16 residues. In nucleotides, the CDR3 is TGTGCCAGCAGCCCACGATCGCAGGGGATGAGGACTGAAGCTTTCTTT. Amino acids: CASSPRSQGMRTEAFF.

The rearrangement links TRBV9 to TRBJ2-7; the match to TRBD2 covers 7 bases. V shed 3 bases and J 5 bases; nucleotides not matched to a gene: 14. The CDR3 runs 16 residues. Germline V lookup: CDR1 SGDLS, CDR2 YYNGEE. CDR3: CASSGSVGGPLHEQYF. CDR3 coding DNA: TGTGCCAGCAGCGGGAGTGTGGGAGGGCCTCTCCACGAGCAGTACTTC.

The chain uses TRBV7-9 and TRBJ2-5, with 7 positions matching TRBD1. This CDR3 is built from 17 residues. The ends lost 3 bases at V and 1 base at J; junction bases unmatched: 11. In germline, CDR1 is SEHNR, CDR2 FQNEAQ (reference sequence). CDR3 bases: TGTGCCAGCAGCTTGTCCTCGAAGACAGGGACCCAAGAGACCCAGTACTTC. It encodes CASSLSSKTGTQETQYF. Using reference TRBV7-9 and TRBJ2-5 for the parts outside the CDR3, the full variable domain is DTGVSQNPRHKITKRGQNVTFRCDPISEHNRLYWYRQTLGQGPEFLTYFQNEAQLEKSRLLSDRFSAERPKGSFSTLEIQRTEQGDSAMYLCASSLSSKTGTQETQYFGPGTRLLVL.

The chain employs TRBV7-9 and TRBJ2-7; D is possibly TRBD1 (7 bases). The V end lost 6 bases, the J end lost 1 base, and 16 bases lay between the germline ends. CDR3 length: 15 residues. CDR1 and CDR2 from the germline V gene are SEHNR and FQNEAQ (reference sequence). The CDR3 protein is CASSGGGTVSYEQYF. CDR3 nucleotide sequence: TGTGCCAGCAGTGGAGGGGGGACAGTTTCCTACGAGCAGTACTTC.

J is TRBJ1-3 and V is TRBV14; D remains ambiguous. The CDR3 is 13 amino acids. V was pared by 1 base and J by 4 bases, with 5 bases between. Germline lookup yields CDR1 SGHDN and CDR2 FVKESK. This CDR3 reads CASSQASGNTIYF. The CDR3 bases are TGTGCCAGCAGCCAAGCTTCCGGAAACACCATATATTTT.

V usage is TRBV19 and J usage is TRBJ2-1; D is perhaps TRBD2 (5 bases). V was trimmed by 7 bases and J by 0 bases, leaving 13 bases between them. CDR3 length: 15 amino acids. From germline, CDR1 is LNHDA and CDR2 SQIVND (reference sequence). The CDR3 region has the DNA TGTGCCAGTACCGGGGATTACTACTCCTACAATGAGCAGTTCTTC. This gives the protein CASTGDYYSYNEQFF.

The rearrangement uses TRBV29-1 and TRBJ1-1, with a possible D match to TRBD1 (6 bases). This CDR3 region has 13 residues. The V and J ends lost 5 bases and 3 bases respectively, with 13 bases between them. The germline gives CDR1 SQVTM, CDR2 ANQGSEA. CDR3 sequence: CSVHGQIYTEAFF. For the CDR3, the DNA is TGCAGCGTTCACGGACAGATTTACACTGAAGCTTTCTTT.

The chain uses TRBV9 and TRBJ2-3; D is perhaps TRBD2 (5 bases). Trimming left V 4 bases short and J 2 bases short, with 14 bases between. Germline V lookup: CDR1 SGDLS, CDR2 YYNGEE. The CDR3 runs 15 residues. The CDR3 loop is CASSWTGYITDTQYF. The CDR3 DNA follows: TGTGCCAGCAGCTGGACGGGATATATCACAGATACGCAGTATTTT.

The chain is built from TRBV5-6 and TRBJ2-5, with 7 bases lining up with TRBD2. The CDR3 sequence is 14 residues long. Germline V CDR1 and CDR2: SGHDT, YYEEEE. V lost 4 bases and J lost 1; bases outside the gene matches: 4. The CDR3 is CASSAGAPQETQYF. CDR3 nucleotides: TGTGCCAGCAGCGCGGGAGCCCCCCAAGAGACCCAGTACTTC.

The rearrangement uses TRBV7-9 and TRBJ1-5; D gene ambiguous. CDR1 is SEHNR, CDR2 FQNEAQ, per germline (reference sequence). This CDR3 comprises 12 residues. Trimming removed 5 bases from V and 3 bases from J, with 5 bases in between. As DNA, the CDR3 is TGTGCCAGCAGCCAGGACAATCAGCCCCAGCATTTT. It codes for CASSQDNQPQHF.